This T cell receptor (beta chain) was recovered during a study of blood T cell repertoires in COVID-19. Across the whole study: Italy, Spain and the United States were the sources of the convalescent and acute COVID-19 samples.

CDR1 SEHNR and CDR2 FQNEAQ come from the germline V gene (reference sequence). This CDR3 contains 15 residues. Trimming at V came to 5 bases and at J to 6 bases, leaving 9 bases not matched to a gene. TCRdb keeps only in-frame clones here, not all; method: immunoSEQ multiplex PCR. The sample includes 290,000 or so clones, around 87% of them seen just once. The V and J genes are TRBV7-9 and TRBJ1-5; 8 positions match TRBD1. Specimen: peripheral blood. This TCR came from a man aged 18 to 30 with active or convalescent COVID-19. The CDR3 nucleotides read TGTGCCAGCAGCGGACAGGGAGGGTGGGGTCAGCCCCAGCATTTT. This encodes CASSGQGGWGQPQHF. Supplemented by reference TRBV7-9 and TRBJ1-5, the full variable domain reads DTGVSQNPRHKITKRGQNVTFRCDPISEHNRLYWYRQTLGQGPEFLTYFQNEAQLEKSRLLSDRFSAERPKGSFSTLEIQRTEQGDSAMYLCASSGQGGWGQPQHFGDGTRLSIL.